There are a few counts of the clone carrying this T cell receptor (beta chain). As yet, its antigen is unknown. A sample-barcoded 5' primer and a J-beta primer mix were used in a second PCR of roughly 7 to 11 cycles. TCRdb called the 5' RACE reads again in MiXCR, with one record for every CDR3 protein. Of 700,000 to 850,000 distinct CDR3 sequences in the sample, around 36% were seen once. The record originates from a study of blood T cells in healthy people across ages. Per the germline V gene, CDR1 is MNHNY and CDR2 is SVGAGI (reference sequence). Trimming pared 10 bases from V and 1 base from J, leaving 13 bases between. The CDR3 has 13 amino acids. Study-level results: Naive CD4+ cells and diversity were both higher in long-lived donors than in aged donors.

The material sequenced was blood. This chain joins TRBV6-6 and TRBJ1-1; possibly TRBD1 for D (6 bases). The source of this sequence is a man between 18 and 29 years old in good health. The CDR3 here is CAIQGGGNTEAFF. Here the CDR3 DNA reads TGTGCCATACAGGGTGGGGGGAACACTGAAGCTTTCTTT.